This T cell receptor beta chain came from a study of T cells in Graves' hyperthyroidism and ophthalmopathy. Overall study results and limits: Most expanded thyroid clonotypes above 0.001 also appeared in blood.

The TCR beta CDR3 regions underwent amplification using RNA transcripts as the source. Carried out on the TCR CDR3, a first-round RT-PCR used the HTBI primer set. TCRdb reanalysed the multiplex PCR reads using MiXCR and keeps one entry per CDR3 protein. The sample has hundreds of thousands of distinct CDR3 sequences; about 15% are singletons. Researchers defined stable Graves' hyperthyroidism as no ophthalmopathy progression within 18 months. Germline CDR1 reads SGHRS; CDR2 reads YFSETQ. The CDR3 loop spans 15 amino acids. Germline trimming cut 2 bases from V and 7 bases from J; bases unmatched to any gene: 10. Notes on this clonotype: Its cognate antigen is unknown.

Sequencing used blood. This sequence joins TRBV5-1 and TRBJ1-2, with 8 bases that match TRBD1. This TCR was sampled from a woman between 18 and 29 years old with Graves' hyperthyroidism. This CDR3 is CASSFSPGGATGYTF. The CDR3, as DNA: TGCGCCAGCAGCTTCAGTCCAGGGGGCGCGACTGGCTACACCTTC. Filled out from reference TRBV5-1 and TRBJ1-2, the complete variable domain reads KAGVTQTPRYLIKTRGQQVTLSCSPISGHRSVSWYQQTPGQGLQFLFEYFSETQRNKGNFPGRFSGRQFSNSRSEMNVSTLELGDSALYLCASSFSPGGATGYTFGSGTRLTVV.